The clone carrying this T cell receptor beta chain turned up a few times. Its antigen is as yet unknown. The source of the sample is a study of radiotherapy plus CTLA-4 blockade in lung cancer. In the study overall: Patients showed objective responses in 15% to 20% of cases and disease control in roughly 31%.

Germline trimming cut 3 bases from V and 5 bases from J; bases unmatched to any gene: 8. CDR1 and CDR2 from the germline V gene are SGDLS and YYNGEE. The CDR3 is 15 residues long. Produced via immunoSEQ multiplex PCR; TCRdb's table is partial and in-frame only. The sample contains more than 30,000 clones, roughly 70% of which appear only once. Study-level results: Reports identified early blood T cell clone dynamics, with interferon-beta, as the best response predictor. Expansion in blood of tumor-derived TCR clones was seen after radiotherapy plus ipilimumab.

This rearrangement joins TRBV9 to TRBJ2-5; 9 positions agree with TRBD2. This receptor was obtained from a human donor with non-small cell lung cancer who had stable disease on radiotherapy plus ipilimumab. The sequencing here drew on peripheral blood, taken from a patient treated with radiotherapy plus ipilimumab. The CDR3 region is CASSESLAGGETQYF. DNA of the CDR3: TGTGCCAGCAGCGAGTCCCTCGCGGGGGGGGAGACCCAGTACTTC.